Listed below are T cell receptor beta chains from one sample, sequenced in a study of T cell changes during pregnancy in multiple sclerosis. Measured with immunoSEQ multiplex PCR; TCRdb has only the in-frame clones, and not every one. The data contain over 50,000 clones, less than 90% of them singletons. The sequencing used CD4+ T cells from peripheral blood mononuclear cells, collected in the third trimester of pregnancy. Receptors were obtained from a female donor with multiple sclerosis, enrolled in a pregnancy study. Both conserved end residues are part of each CDR3. The D gene is left open where the match is weak. Not every row has a clone size; where given, it reads once, few, many or a size class.

-	-	TRBV28	TRBJ2-5	TGTGCCAGCAGTTTAGTCGGGGGGCGAGAGACCCAGTACTTC	CASSLVGGRETQYF
TRBD1	-	TRBV30	TRBJ1-6	TGTGCCTGGAGTCGACAGGGGAATTCACCCCTCCACTTT	CAWSRQGNSPLHF
TRBD1	-	TRBV5-4	TRBJ1-1	TGTGCCAGCAGCTTGGGGGCGACAGGGTACACTGAAGCTTTCTTT	CASSLGATGYTEAFF
-	-	TRBV9	TRBJ2-7	TGTGCCAGCAGCGCAGGGATCGGACAGCCCTACGAGCAGTACTTC	CASSAGIGQPYEQYF
-	-	TRBV18	TRBJ2-7	TGTGCCAGCTCACCGGGGGGGGCGAAAATCTACGAGCAGTACTTC	CASSPGGAKIYEQYF
TRBD1	-	TRBV7-9	TRBJ2-7	TGTGCCAGCAGCTTGGGTGGGACAGTCTCCTACGAGCAGTACTTC	CASSLGGTVSYEQYF
TRBD1	-	TRBV19	TRBJ2-1	TGTGCCAGTAGTATAGGGGGGACAGGGGGCGCCTACAATGAGCAGTTCTTC	CASSIGGTGGAYNEQFF
-	-	TRBV5-1	TRBJ1-1	TGCGCCAGCAGCCCTAAGGTACGGGACACCAACACTGAAGCTTTCTTT	CASSPKVRDTNTEAFF
-	-	TRBV5-5	TRBJ2-2	TGTGCCAGCAGCTTGGGACAGGACACCGGGGAGCTGTTTTTT	CASSLGQDTGELFF
-	-	TRBV5-6	TRBJ1-3	TGTGCCAGCAGCTTGGACGGTTATGCTGGAAACACCATATATTTT	CASSLDGYAGNTIYF
TRBD2	-	TRBV11-2	TRBJ2-1	TGTGCCAGCAGCCCCAGACTAGCGGCTCTCTATGAGCAGTTCTTC	CASSPRLAALYEQFF
TRBD1	-	TRBV5-1	TRBJ1-6	TGCGCCAGCAGGACAGGGGGAGATTCACCCCTCCACTTT	CASRTGGDSPLHF
-	-	TRBV5-6	TRBJ2-7	TGTGCCAGCAGCTTGGTGGCAGGGAACTCCTACGAGCAGTACTTC	CASSLVAGNSYEQYF
-	-	TRBV9	TRBJ1-4	TGTGCCAGCAGCGTAGATATGGCAGGGGATGAAAAACTGTTTTTT	CASSVDMAGDEKLFF
TRBD1	-	TRBV18	TRBJ2-7	TGTGCCAGCTCACCACCGGGACAGGGGGTGGACTCCTACGAGCAGTACTTC	CASSPPGQGVDSYEQYF
-	-	TRBV6-1	TRBJ2-7	TGTGCCAGCAGTGAATATGTAGGGGTGGGCGAGCAGTACTTC	CASSEYVGVGEQYF
-	-	TRBV6-6	TRBJ1-6	TGTGCCACCCACCCGCCGGGGGGGAATTCACCCCTCCACTTT	CATHPPGGNSPLHF
-	-	TRBV6-1	TRBJ1-3	TGTGCCAGCAGTGATTTTGGAGGGAAAGATCCCTCTGGAAACACCATATATTTT	CASSDFGGKDPSGNTIYF
TRBD2	-	TRBV2	TRBJ2-2	TGTGCCAGCAGTGCCCTAGCGGGGAACACCGGGGAGCTGTTTTTT	CASSALAGNTGELFF
TRBD2	once	TRBV7-2	TRBJ2-2	TGTGCCAGCAGCCCCCCAGCGGGGGAGGTCACCGGGGAGCTGTTTTTT	CASSPPAGEVTGELFF
-	-	TRBV6-5	TRBJ2-1	TGTGCCAGCAGTTCAGGGCAGGGTCCCTACTCGGATGAGCAGTTCTTC	CASSSGQGPYSDEQFF
TRBD2	-	TRBV7-2	TRBJ2-1	TGTGCCAGCAGCTTAGATGCTAGCGGGGGGATAAATGAGCAGTTCTTC	CASSLDASGGINEQFF
-	once	TRBV7-2	TRBJ2-5	TGTGCCAGCGGCTCAGGGATGGGAAAGACCCAGTACTTC	CASGSGMGKTQYF
TRBD2	-	TRBV30	TRBJ2-3	TGTGCCTGGAGTGTCAGCGGCGGGGGAAGAGATACGCAGTATTTT	CAWSVSGGGRDTQYF
-	few	TRBV11-3	TRBJ2-2	TGTGCCAGCACCCAAGGCGGAGGCAACACCGGGGAGCTGTTTTTT	CASTQGGGNTGELFF
-	few	TRBV7-3	TRBJ2-1	TGTGCCAGCAGCCCCTCCTATTCCTACAATGAGCAGTTCTTC	CASSPSYSYNEQFF
-	-	TRBV4-1	TRBJ1-1	TGCGCCAGCAGCCAAGGGCCGCTCCTAGGAGGGAGAGCTTTCTTT	CASSQGPLLGGRAFF
-	-	TRBV2	TRBJ1-5	TGTGCCAGCGCTGACAGATCCAAGGATCAGCCCCAGCATTTT	CASADRSKDQPQHF
-	once	TRBV18	TRBJ2-6	TGTGCCAGCTCACCACGACAAAACTCTGGGGCCAACGTCCTGACTTTC	CASSPRQNSGANVLTF
TRBD2	-	TRBV28	TRBJ2-3	TGTGCCAGCACTAAACCCCGGTTGGGCGGGAGGGCCGGCACAGATACGCAGTATTTT	CASTKPRLGGRAGTDTQYF
TRBD1	-	TRBV2	TRBJ1-1	TGTGCCAGCAGCCGACAGGGATCTGAAGCTTTCTTT	CASSRQGSEAFF
-	-	TRBV11-3	TRBJ2-1	TGTGCCAGCAGCTTAGGCCTCTCTAGCGCCAGCTCCTACAATGAGCAGTTCTTC	CASSLGLSSASSYNEQFF
-	-	TRBV9	TRBJ2-5	TGTGCCAGCAGCGGGGAGTGGGAGACCCAGTACTTC	CASSGEWETQYF
TRBD2	-	TRBV9	TRBJ2-5	TGTGCCAGCAGCGCCGGGAATAGCGGGGTAGAGACCCAGTACTTC	CASSAGNSGVETQYF
TRBD1	-	TRBV6-6	TRBJ1-4	TGTGCCAGCCGGGACAGTAATGAAAAACTGTTTTTT	CASRDSNEKLFF
TRBD1	-	TRBV5-1	TRBJ1-2	TGCGCCAGCAGCATCGACAGGGGAGATGGCTACACCTTC	CASSIDRGDGYTF
-	-	TRBV2	TRBJ1-2	TGTGCCAGCAGTGAAATGGGGGCCAGCTATGGCTACACCTTC	CASSEMGASYGYTF
-	-	TRBV7-3	TRBJ2-2	TGTGCCAGCAGCTTAAAGCGGGGCGGACAGGGAGCCACCGGGGAGCTGTTTTTT	CASSLKRGGQGATGELFF
-	once	TRBV30	TRBJ1-5	TGTGCCTGGGGGCTGGGTGCCGATCAGCCCCAGCATTTT	CAWGLGADQPQHF
TRBD1	-	TRBV6-5	TRBJ1-6	TGTGCCAGCGGCGGGACAGCCTATTCACCCCTCCACTTT	CASGGTAYSPLHF
-	-	TRBV9	TRBJ1-2	TGTGCCAGCACCGTAGTGGGGAGCTTTAACTATGGCTACACCTTC	CASTVVGSFNYGYTF
-	-	TRBV6-5	TRBJ1-1	TGTGCCAGCAGTTACTCGAGAGGGTTGGTCACTGAAGCTTTCTTT	CASSYSRGLVTEAFF
TRBD1	-	TRBV19	TRBJ1-5	TGTGCCAGTAGTATTTTACAGGGGGCAAGTCAGCCCCAGCATTTT	CASSILQGASQPQHF
-	-	TRBV7-3	TRBJ2-1	TGTGCCAGCAGCTTTACACTTACTACCTACAATGAGCAGTTCTTC	CASSFTLTTYNEQFF
-	-	TRBV4-2	TRBJ1-1	TGTGCCAGCAGCCAAGTTGAAGGACTTCTGAACACTGAAGCTTTCTTT	CASSQVEGLLNTEAFF
-	-	TRBV11-2	TRBJ1-1	TGTGCCAGCAGCTTGGAGGATGACAGGGAAGCTTTCTTT	CASSLEDDREAFF
TRBD1	-	TRBV18	TRBJ1-1	TGTGCCAGCTCAACACAGGGGGTGAACACTGAAGCTTTCTTT	CASSTQGVNTEAFF
TRBD1	-	TRBV7-8	TRBJ2-5	TGTGCCAGCAGCCTGGGACAGCAAGAGACCCAGTACTTC	CASSLGQQETQYF
TRBD2	-	TRBV14	TRBJ2-7	TGTGCCAGCAGCTGGGGGGGAGGCCGACTAAGCTACGAGCAGTACTTC	CASSWGGGRLSYEQYF
TRBD1	-	TRBV18	TRBJ2-6	TGTGCCAGCTCAACTGAGGGGGCTGCCGGGGCCAACGTCCTGACTTTC	CASSTEGAAGANVLTF
-	-	TRBV30	TRBJ1-5	TGTGCCTGGAGCGCCAGACACAATCAGCCCCAGCATTTT	CAWSARHNQPQHF
-	-	TRBV10-1	TRBJ2-1	TGCGCCAGCAATACGGGAGCAGGGAATGAGCAGTTCTTC	CASNTGAGNEQFF
TRBD2	-	TRBV7-8	TRBJ2-3	TGTGCCAGCAGCTTAGACCGCCGCCGGTCTAGCGGGGGAGATACGCAGTATTTT	CASSLDRRRSSGGDTQYF
TRBD2	-	TRBV5-1	TRBJ2-3	TGCGCCAGCAGCTTAGCCCTAGCGGGAGGGGCAGATACGCAGTATTTT	CASSLALAGGADTQYF
TRBD1	-	TRBV19	TRBJ1-1	TGTGCCAGTAGTATCAGACAGGGCGTTCAACTTTTTGAAGCTTTCTTT	CASSIRQGVQLFEAFF
-	-	TRBV2	TRBJ2-7	TGTGCCAGCAGTGTGCGGGACGAGCAGTACTTC	CASSVRDEQYF
-	-	TRBV28	TRBJ1-2	TGTGCCAGCAGTTGGGGGGGACACACATTCTACTATGGCTACACCTTC	CASSWGGHTFYYGYTF
-	-	TRBV19	TRBJ2-3	TGTGCCAGTAGTCCCGCAGGGAGCACAGATACGCAGTATTTT	CASSPAGSTDTQYF
TRBD2	-	TRBV30	TRBJ2-1	TGTGCCTTTAGCGGGAGCTCCTACAATGAGCAGTTCTTC	CAFSGSSYNEQFF
-	few	TRBV19	TRBJ2-2	TGTGCCAGTAGTATTCGGCCGGGGAAGCTGTTTTTT	CASSIRPGKLFF